The next 8 T cell receptor beta chains were all read from a single sample in a study of Ad26.COV2.S vaccination and SARS-CoV-2 variants. As for treatment: over 15 received Ad26.COV2.S at low or high dose, single or two shots; roughly five received placebo; per-sample allocation not given. The samples were gathered on day 63 after the first injection of vaccine or placebo. Libraries were prepared by immunoSEQ multiplex PCR; TCRdb keeps only in-frame clonotypes and omits some of them. The data show approximately 300,000 clones, around 83% seen once. This sample comprised peripheral blood, obtained in a trial of Ad26.COV2.S vaccine versus placebo. Every receptor here comes from a person aged 18-65 years who received the Ad26.COV2.S COVID-19 vaccine or a placebo.

The genes are TRBV11-2 and TRBJ1-3; 7 bases are shared with TRBD1. The CDR3 sequence is 17 residues long. V lost 5 bases, J lost 1 base, and 11 bases stayed unmatched. Germline values: CDR1 SGHAT, CDR2 FQNNGV. This chain's CDR3 is CASSQRTGYNSGNTIYF. CDR3 nucleotide sequence: TGTGCCAGCAGCCAGAGGACAGGTTACAATTCTGGAAACACCATATATTTT.

This clone was seen only once. The chain carries TRBV5-6 and TRBJ2-7; the D gene could be TRBD1 or TRBD2 (5 bases each). The ends were cut back, 4 bases at V and 4 bases at J, with 15 bases in the middle. From germline, CDR1 is SGHDT and CDR2 YYEEEE. This CDR3 comprises 14 residues. The chain's CDR3 is CASSKFGGFYEQYF. In DNA, the CDR3 is TGTGCCAGCAGCAAATTTGGGGGATTTTACGAGCAGTACTTC.

The chain combines TRBV15 with TRBJ2-7; no clear D gene. The CDR3 has 11 amino acids. The V gene lost 4 bases and the J gene lost 7 bases, with 8 bases spanning the gap. CDR1 is LNHNV, CDR2 YYDKDF, per germline (reference sequence). The CDR3, as DNA: TGTGCCACCAGCACCCACCGAGAGCAGTACTTC. Translating gives CATSTHREQYF.

This clone was recorded once. The chain combines TRBV7-2 with TRBJ1-2; D gene ambiguous. This CDR3 is built from 14 residues. CDR1 and CDR2 from the germline V gene are SGHTA and FQGNSA. V was pared by 5 bases and J by 4 bases, with 14 bases between. In nucleotides, the CDR3 is TGTGCCAGCAGCCCCCCTACTCCACCCTATGGCTACACCTTC. It specifies CASSPPTPPYGYTF. The full variable domain, with the rest looked up from reference TRBV7-2 and TRBJ1-2, is GAGVSQSPSNKVTEKGKDVELRCDPISGHTALYWYRQSLGQGLEFLIYFQGNSAPDKSGLPSDRFSAERTGGSVSTLTIQRTQQEDSAVYLCASSPPTPPYGYTFGSGTRLTVV.

This clone was seen once. J is TRBJ2-1 and V is TRBV6-5; the D is unclear. The germline gives CDR1 MNHEY, CDR2 SVGAGI. This CDR3 region has 14 residues. The V and J ends lost 8 bases and 1 base respectively, with 12 bases between them. CDR3 residues: CASLTPPSYNEQFF. In DNA, the CDR3 is TGTGCCAGCCTGACCCCCCCTTCCTACAATGAGCAGTTCTTC.

The V and J genes are TRBV4-3 and TRBJ2-5, with 7 bases lining up with TRBD2. Trimming at V came to 1 base and at J to 1 base, leaving 6 bases not matched to a gene. The CDR3 loop spans 16 amino acids. Germline loops: CDR1 LGHNA, CDR2 YSLEER. DNA for the CDR3: TGCGCCAGCAGCCAAGGTCCAGCGGGGTCCCAAGAGACCCAGTACTTC. Its translation: CASSQGPAGSQETQYF.

This clone was found once. The rearrangement joins TRBV15 to TRBJ2-1; 8 bases line up with TRBD1. Germline V lookup: CDR1 LNHNV, CDR2 YYDKDF (reference sequence). There are 16 residues in the CDR3. The ends lost 0 bases at V and 5 bases at J; junction bases unmatched: 6. DNA for the CDR3: TGTGCCACCAGCAGAGAGATGGGACAGGCGGACAATGAGCAGTTCTTC. Translated: CATSREMGQADNEQFF.

This sequence joins TRBV27 and TRBJ1-1; TRBD1 agrees at 11 bases. The germline V gene has CDR1 MNHEY and CDR2 SMNVEV (reference sequence). Trimming removed 5 bases from V and 5 bases from J; junction bases left unmatched: 10. The CDR3 consists of 16 residues. This chain's CDR3 is CASSPSDRGRGTEAFF. The CDR3 DNA reads TGTGCCAGCAGTCCATCGGACAGGGGGCGCGGAACTGAAGCTTTCTTT.